Below, 22 T cell receptor beta chains from the same sample are listed, as sequenced in a study of vaccination and CD4 T cells after COVID-19. Their recognized antigens are unknown. Regarding treatment: roughly 10-day PBMC culture with coronavirus spike peptide pools or control peptides (ViraFEST assay). Oncomine TCR Beta short-read sequencing was applied to DNA from cultured CD4+ T cells. TCRdb reprocessed the PCR reads with MiXCR, giving one entry per CDR3 protein. Altogether some 13,000 distinct CDR3 sequences are present, roughly half being singletons, with the ten largest covering 15% to 19%. Material for sequencing was CD4+ T cells from blood, cultured in vitro. All receptors come from a human donor who had recovered from COVID-19.

This clonotype was recorded a few times. This chain joins TRBV20-1 and TRBJ1-6; D remains ambiguous. Germline assignment: CDR1 DFQATT and CDR2 SNEGSKA (reference sequence). The CDR3 has 15 residues. V dropped 0 bases and J dropped 6 bases, with 12 bases sitting between them. CDR3 region: CSARDLGRLNSPLHF. The CDR3, as DNA: TGCAGTGCTAGAGATCTTGGCCGCCTTAATTCACCCCTCCACTTT.

This chain links TRBV5-6 with TRBJ2-2; the match to TRBD2 covers 7 bases. J was trimmed by 3 bases and V by 0 bases; bases with no gene match: 8. The V gene's germline CDR1 is SGHDT and CDR2 YYEEEE. The CDR3 consists of 17 residues. The CDR3 coding sequence is TGTGCCAGCAGCTTGGCGGGTAGCGGGCGGTACACCGGGGAGCTGTTTTTT. This codes for CASSLAGSGRYTGELFF. The variable domain in full, completed from reference TRBV5-6 and TRBJ2-2, reads DAGVTQSPTHLIKTRGQQVTLRCSPKSGHDTVSWYQQALGQGPQFIFQYYEEEERQRGNFPDRFSGHQFPNYSSELNVNALLLGDSALYLCASSLAGSGRYTGELFFGEGSRLTVL.

The chain carries TRBV6-1 and TRBJ2-2; D is unclear. The length of the CDR3 is 13 residues. CDR1 and CDR2 (germline): MNHNS, SASEGT. Deletions cut 7 bases from V and 1 base from J, with 7 bases between. The CDR3 nucleotides are TGTGCCAGCACAGACCAGAACACCGGGGAGCTGTTTTTT. Its protein is CASTDQNTGELFF.

The chain links TRBV7-9 to TRBJ1-1, with 10 bases that match TRBD1. The junction had 14 bases not matched to a gene; V was cut back by 4 bases and J by 0 bases. Germline values: CDR1 SEHNR, CDR2 FQNEAQ (reference sequence). The CDR3 runs 19 residues. DNA of the CDR3: TGTGCCAGCAGCTCCGGGACAGGGGTTTGGGGAGGAATGAACACTGAAGCTTTCTTT. Protein sequence: CASSSGTGVWGGMNTEAFF. The whole variable domain, filled in from reference TRBV7-9 and TRBJ1-1, reads DTGVSQNPRHKITKRGQNVTFRCDPISEHNRLYWYRQTLGQGPEFLTYFQNEAQLEKSRLLSDRFSAERPKGSFSTLEIQRTEQGDSAMYLCASSSGTGVWGGMNTEAFFGQGTRLTVV.

This clonotype occurred once. The chain recombines TRBV20-1 with TRBJ2-1; 9 bases align to TRBD2. The CDR3 totals 19 residues. Germline V lookup: CDR1 DFQATT, CDR2 SNEGSKA (reference sequence). V lost 0 bases to trimming and J lost 1 base; unmatched junction nucleotides: 13. DNA for the CDR3: TGCAGTGCTAGAGATTTTCGGCGTAGCGGGAGTACATCCTACAATGAGCAGTTCTTC. Residues: CSARDFRRSGSTSYNEQFF.

This chain uses TRBV5-1 with TRBJ2-7; 9 positions match TRBD2. Germline V CDR1 and CDR2: SGHRS, YFSETQ. J was trimmed by 4 bases and V by 2 bases; bases with no gene match: 13. The CDR3 is made up of 17 amino acids. Here the CDR3 DNA reads TGCGCCAGCAGCTTCGCAACCGCGGCTAGCGGGACATACGAGCAGTACTTC. Protein sequence: CASSFATAASGTYEQYF.

The V and J genes are TRBV19 and TRBJ2-5; D is undetermined. The germline V gene encodes CDR1 LNHDA and CDR2 SQIVND (reference sequence). This CDR3 comprises 13 residues. Trimming took off 3 bases at V and 4 bases at J, with 9 bases between the two ends. In nucleotides, the CDR3 is TGTGCCAGTAGTATTGCGCGGCTAGAGACCCAGTACTTC. This encodes CASSIARLETQYF.

The V gene is TRBV7-9, the J gene TRBJ2-7; 7 bases line up with TRBD1. The CDR3 totals 13 residues. Germline trimming cut 5 bases from V and 6 bases from J; bases unmatched to any gene: 7. CDR1 is SEHNR and CDR2 is FQNEAQ in the germline V gene (reference sequence). In DNA form, the CDR3 reads TGTGCCAGCAGCCTCAGACAGGGTGGCGAGCAGTACTTC. It translates to CASSLRQGGEQYF.

This clonotype has only a few counts. The V call is TRBV20-1, the J call TRBJ2-3, with 8 bases matching TRBD2. From germline, CDR1 is DFQATT and CDR2 SNEGSKA (reference sequence). With 3 bases clipped from V and 0 bases from J, the junction kept 8 bases outside the gene matches. The CDR3 sequence is 16 residues long. The DNA for the CDR3 is TGCAGTGCTAGTGAGAATAGCGGGGATAGCACAGATACGCAGTATTTT. Translating it yields CSASENSGDSTDTQYF.

V usage is TRBV7-2 and J usage is TRBJ2-1, with unresolved D. The germline gives CDR1 SGHTA, CDR2 FQGNSA. The length of the CDR3 is 11 residues. V was shortened by 5 bases and J by 6 bases, with 5 bases between the two germline ends. The CDR3, as DNA: TGTGCCAGCAGCCGGTCCAATGAGCAGTTCTTC. As protein: CASSRSNEQFF.

The V gene is TRBV27, the J gene TRBJ2-2; D is unclear. The germline CDR1 and CDR2 sequences are MNHEY and SMNVEV (reference sequence). CDR3 size: 14 residues. The V end was cut by 4 bases, the J end by 6 bases, with 12 bases between. The CDR3 is CASSSGVYAGELFF. The CDR3 DNA reads TGTGCCAGCAGTTCTGGGGTTTACGCCGGGGAGCTGTTTTTT.

This clonotype was observed a few times. This chain connects TRBV20-1 to TRBJ1-3; D not resolved. Germline loops: CDR1 DFQATT, CDR2 SNEGSKA (reference sequence). V gave up 1 base and J gave up 4 bases, with 8 bases separating them. This CDR3 is built from 13 residues. The CDR3: CSARATSGNTIYF. In DNA, the CDR3 is TGCAGTGCTAGAGCGACGTCAGGAAACACCATATATTTT.

The genes are TRBV12-3 or TRBV12-4 and TRBJ2-2; no firm D call. This CDR3 spans 13 amino acids. The ends were cut back, 5 bases at V and 3 bases at J, with 7 bases in the middle. The CDR3 here is CASSRIDTGELFF. The CDR3 nucleotides read TGTGCCAGCAGTCGGATAGACACCGGGGAGCTGTTTTTT.

V and J are TRBV20-1 and TRBJ2-7, with D possibly TRBD2 on 5 matching bases. CDR1 is DFQATT and CDR2 is SNEGSKA in the germline V gene (reference sequence). V lost 8 bases and J 2 bases, leaving 19 bases between the germline ends. The CDR3 length is 14 residues. CDR3 loop: CSPAGYRRTYEQYF. The CDR3 coding sequence is TGCAGTCCTGCGGGCTACAGAAGAACCTACGAGCAGTACTTC.

V and J are TRBV2 and TRBJ2-2; no reliable D call. Trimming removed 1 base at V and 4 bases at J, with 4 bases between. The CDR3 has 13 amino acids. The germline CDR1 and CDR2 sequences are SNHLY and FYNNEI. The CDR3 DNA is TGTGCCAGCAGTGAAGAGAGCACCGGGGAGCTGTTTTTT. It yields the protein CASSEESTGELFF.

The rearrangement uses TRBV7-9 and TRBJ2-1, with D possibly matching TRBD2 (6 bases). The V gene lost 8 bases and the J gene lost 3 bases, with 17 bases spanning the gap. The CDR3 length is 15 residues. Looked up from germline, CDR1 is SEHNR and CDR2 is FQNEAQ (reference sequence). CDR3 amino acids: CASAGGALFYNEQFF. CDR3 sequence (DNA): TGTGCCAGCGCCGGAGGGGCCCTATTCTACAATGAGCAGTTCTTC. Full variable domain (outside the CDR3, taken from reference TRBV7-9 and TRBJ2-1): DTGVSQNPRHKITKRGQNVTFRCDPISEHNRLYWYRQTLGQGPEFLTYFQNEAQLEKSRLLSDRFSAERPKGSFSTLEIQRTEQGDSAMYLCASAGGALFYNEQFFGPGTRLTVL.

In the case of this clonotype: Because the CDR3 is missing its conserved closing phenylalanine or tryptophan, this is likely a read error. The chain combines TRBV12-3 or TRBV12-4 with TRBJ2-1, with D uncertain. CDR3 length: 13 residues. Trimming removed 3 bases from V and 6 bases from J, with 9 bases in between. The CDR3, as DNA: TGTGCCAGCAGTTTTCGTTCCCGCAATGAGCAGTTCCTC. As protein: CASSFRSRNEQFL.

The chain employs TRBV20-1 and TRBJ2-7, with D tentatively TRBD2 (6 bases). This CDR3 spans 12 amino acids. Germline CDR1 and CDR2: DFQATT and SNEGSKA (reference sequence). V was clipped by 3 bases and J by 3 bases, with 9 bases between them. In nucleotides, the CDR3 is TGCAGTGCTAGCGGGAGAATCTACGAGCAGTACTTC. It codes for CSASGRIYEQYF.

This chain uses TRBV11-2 with TRBJ2-5, with 7 bases lining up with TRBD1. This CDR3 has 16 residues. Germline V gene sequence: CDR1 SGHAT, CDR2 FQNNGV. V gave up 5 bases and J gave up 5 bases; unmatched junction bases: 14. The CDR3 protein is CASSLGPTTGIETQYF. DNA of the CDR3: TGTGCCAGCAGCCTAGGGCCAACGACAGGGATTGAGACCCAGTACTTC.

This sequence joins TRBV6-1 and TRBJ1-4; D possibly corresponds to TRBD1 (6 bases). The V and J ends lost 5 bases and 6 bases respectively, with 16 bases between them. Germline assignment: CDR1 MNHNS and CDR2 SASEGT. The CDR3 runs 15 residues. The CDR3: CASSPPGGADEKLFF. CDR3 nucleotides: TGTGCCAGCAGTCCCCCGGGGGGGGCGGATGAAAAACTGTTTTTT.

The rearrangement links TRBV20-1 to TRBJ1-5, with D possibly TRBD1 on 5 matching bases. Germline V gives CDR1 DFQATT, CDR2 SNEGSKA (reference sequence). The CDR3 length is 14 residues. The V and J ends lost 1 base and 6 bases respectively, with 13 bases between them. This chain's CDR3 is CSARALAGGQPQHF. The CDR3 DNA reads TGCAGTGCTAGAGCCCTAGCGGGGGGTCAGCCCCAGCATTTT.

The chain employs TRBV7-2 and TRBJ1-6; D may be TRBD1 (5 bases). Germline V CDR1 and CDR2: SGHTA, FQGNSA. CDR3 size: 15 residues. Trimming stripped 3 bases from V and 7 bases from J, with 13 bases between. Here the CDR3 reads CASSFLRADNSPLHF. The CDR3 nucleotides are TGTGCCAGCAGCTTTCTCAGGGCTGACAATTCACCCCTCCACTTT.